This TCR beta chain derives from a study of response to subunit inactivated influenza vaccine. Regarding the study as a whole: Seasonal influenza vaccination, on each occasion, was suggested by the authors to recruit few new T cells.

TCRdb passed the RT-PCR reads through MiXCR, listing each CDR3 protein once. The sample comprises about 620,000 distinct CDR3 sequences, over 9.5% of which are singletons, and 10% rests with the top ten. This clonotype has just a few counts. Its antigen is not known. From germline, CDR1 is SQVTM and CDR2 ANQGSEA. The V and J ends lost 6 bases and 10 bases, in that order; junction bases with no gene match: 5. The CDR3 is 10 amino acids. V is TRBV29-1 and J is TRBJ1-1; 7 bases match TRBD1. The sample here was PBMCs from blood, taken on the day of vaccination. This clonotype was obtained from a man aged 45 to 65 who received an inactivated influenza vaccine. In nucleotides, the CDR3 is TGCAGCGTCGAGACAGGGCGAGCTTTCTTT. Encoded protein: CSVETGRAFF.